These 31 T cell receptor beta chains were sequenced from one sample in a study of blood T cell repertoires in COVID-19. Here immunoSEQ multiplex PCR was the method, and the copy in TCRdb shows in-frame clones only, minus some. This repertoire shows approximately 390,000 clones, roughly 88% found once; its top ten account for approximately 2%. The sample was PBMCs or T cells enriched from blood (not recorded which). These receptors were collected from a middle-aged woman with acute COVID-19.

This chain connects TRBV29-1 to TRBJ1-1; the match to TRBD1 covers 7 bases. Germline V CDR1 and CDR2: SQVTM, ANQGSEA. V gave up 3 bases and J gave up 3 bases; unmatched junction bases: 4. This CDR3 comprises 13 residues. The CDR3 sequence: CSVDRGLDTEAFF. In DNA, the CDR3 is TGCAGCGTTGATAGGGGGCTGGACACTGAAGCTTTCTTT.

The chain recombines TRBV2 with TRBJ2-2, with 9 bases identical to TRBD1. Germline V lookup: CDR1 SNHLY, CDR2 FYNNEI. V lost 3 bases to trimming and J lost 4 bases; unmatched junction nucleotides: 6. The CDR3 consists of 16 residues. For the CDR3, the DNA is TGTGCCAGCAGTGAGACAGGGGGAAGAGGCACCGGGGAGCTGTTTTTT. This encodes CASSETGGRGTGELFF.

As regards this clone: This CDR3 is also generated by other DNA sequences in the sample. The rearrangement links TRBV12-3 or TRBV12-4 to TRBJ2-3, with D perhaps TRBD1 (5 bases). The CDR3 consists of 12 residues. V dropped 5 bases and J dropped 3 bases, with 6 bases sitting between them. CDR3 DNA sequence: TGTGCCAGCAGTCCAGGGACAGATACGCAGTATTTT. This translates into CASSPGTDTQYF.

This chain joins TRBV30 and TRBJ1-6; tentatively, D is TRBD1 (5 bases). Deletions cut 5 bases from V and 9 bases from J, with 20 bases between. This CDR3 is built from 15 residues. The V gene's germline CDR1 is GTSNPN and CDR2 SVGIG (reference sequence). The CDR3 DNA sequence: TGTGCCTGGTGCGGGACTATAGACAGTTCTTCACCCCTCCACTTT. It translates to CAWCGTIDSSSPLHF. Together with reference TRBV30 and TRBJ1-6, the CDR3 gives the full variable domain: SQTIHQWPATLVQPVGSPLSLECTVEGTSNPNLYWYRQAAGRGLQLLFYSVGIGQISSEVPQNLSASRPQDRQFILSSKKLLLSDSGFYLCAWCGTIDSSSPLHFGNGTRLTVT.

Only one count was recorded for this clone. The J gene is TRBJ2-1, the V gene TRBV30; D call uncertain. Germline-derived CDR1 and CDR2 are GTSNPN and SVGIG (reference sequence). This CDR3 region has 12 residues. V was cut by 6 bases and J by 7 bases, with 13 bases left in between. The CDR3 sequence is CACTPRVNEQFF. The CDR3 DNA sequence: TGTGCCTGTACCCCTCGAGTGAATGAGCAGTTCTTC.

The V and J genes are TRBV7-8 and TRBJ2-1; 10 bases are shared with TRBD2. The CDR3 consists of 15 residues. V gave up 4 bases and J gave up 4 bases; unmatched junction bases: 4. The germline V gene has CDR1 SGHVS and CDR2 FQNEAQ. The CDR3 nucleotides read TGTGCCAGCAGCTCACTAGCGGGACTGTACAATGAGCAGTTCTTC. This encodes CASSSLAGLYNEQFF.

This clone was counted between two and nine times. The chain is built from TRBV2 and TRBJ2-1; D is undetermined. The ends were cut back, 7 bases at V and 0 bases at J, with 10 bases in the middle. The germline CDR1 and CDR2 sequences are SNHLY and FYNNEI. The CDR3 covers 14 residues. CDR3 amino acids: CASIASSSYNEQFF. DNA for the CDR3: TGTGCCAGCATAGCCAGCAGCTCCTACAATGAGCAGTTCTTC.

This chain links TRBV5-6 with TRBJ2-7; maybe TRBD1 (5 bases). Germline CDR1 is SGHDT and CDR2 is YYEEEE. The CDR3 is 14 amino acids. The V end was cut by 0 bases, the J end by 2 bases, with 9 bases between. CDR3 coding DNA: TGTGCCAGCAGCTTGGAGGGGTGGACCTACGAGCAGTACTTC. Its protein product is CASSLEGWTYEQYF.

V gene TRBV30 combines with J gene TRBJ1-5, with D possibly matching TRBD1 (5 bases). The CDR3 has 14 amino acids. Germline loops: CDR1 GTSNPN, CDR2 SVGIG (reference sequence). V was pared by 0 bases and J by 5 bases, with 11 bases between. Written as DNA, the CDR3 is TGTGCCTGGAGTGTCGGAGGGGCAGATCAGCCCCAGCATTTT. Its protein is CAWSVGGADQPQHF.

The DNA for the CDR3 is TGTGCCAGCAGCTTAGGAGCGGGGGGGCCGTACAATGAGCAGTTCTTC. It is translated as CASSLGAGGPYNEQFF. V and J are TRBV7-9 and TRBJ2-1; TRBD2 aligns across 10 bases. CDR1 is SEHNR and CDR2 is FQNEAQ in the germline V gene (reference sequence). The CDR3 is 16 amino acids. Unmatched junction bases numbered 4, after V lost 1 base and J lost 4 bases.

This chain joins TRBV9 and TRBJ1-5, with a tentative D call TRBD1 (6 bases). This CDR3 has 17 residues. The germline V gene has CDR1 SGDLS and CDR2 YYNGEE. V lost 5 bases and J lost 1, with 19 bases in between. The DNA for the CDR3 is TGTGCCAGCAGGTCCCGGACAGCGGGACTAAGCAATCAGCCCCAGCATTTT. Encoded protein: CASRSRTAGLSNQPQHF.

This clone was picked up one time. This chain links TRBV19 with TRBJ1-1, with no clear D. V gave up 6 bases and J gave up 10 bases, with 24 bases separating them. CDR3 length equals 15 residues. Germline values: CDR1 LNHDA, CDR2 SQIVND (reference sequence). In DNA, the CDR3 is TGTGCCAGTAGACCGAAGAGGGAGTACCCGAGCCGAGCTTTCTTT. It translates to CASRPKREYPSRAFF.

The chain employs TRBV5-1 and TRBJ2-1; the D is unclear. CDR1 is SGHRS and CDR2 is YFSETQ in the germline V gene. The V and J ends lost 3 bases and 10 bases respectively, with 11 bases between them. This CDR3 has 12 residues. The CDR3 DNA reads TGCGCCAGCAGCTCAGGATTGGTCGAGCAGTTCTTC. Protein: CASSSGLVEQFF.

This clone has only a few counts. The V and J genes are TRBV3-1 (or the pseudogene TRBV3-2) and TRBJ1-4; a weak D match, TRBD1 (5 bases). The germline V gene encodes CDR1 LGHDT and CDR2 YNNKEL (reference sequence). With 3 bases removed from V and 5 bases from J, the gap between germline ends came to 10 bases. This CDR3 is built from 14 residues. The CDR3 sequence: CASSQAGGNEKLFF. Written as DNA, the CDR3 is TGTGCCAGCAGCCAGGCGGGGGGGAATGAAAAACTGTTTTTT.

The chain links TRBV10-1 to TRBJ1-5; D call uncertain. This CDR3 region has 12 residues. The germline V and J ends were trimmed by 3 bases and 7 bases, with 7 bases remaining between them. The germline V gene has CDR1 WNHNN and CDR2 SYGVQD (reference sequence). DNA of the CDR3: TGCGCCAGCAGTGAAAGAGGACAGCCCCAGCATTTT. Translated, it gives CASSERGQPQHF.

The V call is TRBV3-1 (or the pseudogene TRBV3-2), the J call TRBJ1-3; a weak D match, TRBD1 (5 bases). Germline CDR1 is LGHDT and CDR2 is YNNKEL (reference sequence). The CDR3 spans 16 residues. Trimming left V 4 bases short and J 4 bases short, with 17 bases between. The CDR3 DNA is TGTGCCAGCAGCCCCCGGCTCAGGGTATCAGGAAACACCATATATTTT. This codes for CASSPRLRVSGNTIYF.

This clone was seen more than once but under ten times. The rearrangement joins TRBV7-9 to TRBJ1-6; weak D call: TRBD1 (5 bases). CDR1 SEHNR and CDR2 FQNEAQ come from the germline V gene (reference sequence). Trimming stripped 5 bases from V and 11 bases from J, with 16 bases between. The CDR3 sequence is 14 residues long. CDR3 loop: CASSPPGPGAPLHF. DNA of the CDR3: TGTGCCAGCAGCCCCCCTGGCCCGGGGGCACCCCTCCACTTT. Based on the CDR3 plus reference TRBV7-9 and TRBJ1-6, the full variable domain is DTGVSQNPRHKITKRGQNVTFRCDPISEHNRLYWYRQTLGQGPEFLTYFQNEAQLEKSRLLSDRFSAERPKGSFSTLEIQRTEQGDSAMYLCASSPPGPGAPLHFGNGTRLTVT.

The chain couples TRBV10-1 to TRBJ2-3; weak D call: TRBD2 (7 bases). V lost 2 bases, J lost 4 bases, and 16 bases lay in between. CDR3 length: 16 residues. Germline V lookup: CDR1 WNHNN, CDR2 SYGVQD (reference sequence). CDR3 bases: TGCGCCAGCAGTGAGGAATGGGGGGGCATTGCAGATACGCAGTATTTT. Protein: CASSEEWGGIADTQYF.

V and J are TRBV10-3 and TRBJ1-2; D may be TRBD1 (5 bases). V shed 10 bases and J shed 4 bases, with 16 bases lying between them. CDR1 ENHRY and CDR2 SYGVKD come from the germline V gene. The CDR3 has 13 residues. The CDR3 DNA sequence: TGTGCCACTTCTCTGGGGGGGGTCTATGGCTACACCTTC. It yields the protein CATSLGGVYGYTF.

The CDR3 bases are TGTGCCACCAGCAGAGATGCTACAGGGGCCTATGGCTACACCTTC. It is translated as CATSRDATGAYGYTF. The chain is built from TRBV15 and TRBJ1-2, with 7 bases fitting TRBD1. This CDR3 spans 15 amino acids. Germline lookup yields CDR1 LNHNV and CDR2 YYDKDF (reference sequence). The trim removed 0 bases at V and 4 bases at J, leaving 5 bases unmatched.

V and J are TRBV4-1 and TRBJ2-2, with D possibly matching TRBD2 (6 bases). In germline, CDR1 is MGHRA, CDR2 YSYEKL. This CDR3 has 15 residues. V lost 2 bases and J lost 1, with 8 bases in between. The CDR3 nucleotides read TGCGCCAGCAGCCAACCGGGACTGAACACCGGGGAGCTGTTTTTT. The encoded protein is CASSQPGLNTGELFF.

This chain uses TRBV4-2 with TRBJ1-3; D is ambiguous. The V gene lost 0 bases and the J gene lost 1 base, with 7 bases spanning the gap. Per germline, CDR1 LGHNA and CDR2 YNFKEQ. The CDR3 runs 15 residues. The CDR3 nucleotides are TGTGCCAGCAGCCAAGATCTTTATTCTGGAAACACCATATATTTT. Amino acids: CASSQDLYSGNTIYF.

This clone showed up just once. The chain couples TRBV7-8 to TRBJ1-1; 8 nucleotides line up with TRBD1. The CDR3 extends over 15 amino acids. V lost 1 base and J lost 7; bases outside the gene matches: 8. Germline V CDR1 and CDR2: SGHVS, FQNEAQ. The CDR3 DNA reads as TGTGCCAGCAGCTTAGACAGGGGGAGGTTGAATGAAGCTTTCTTT. Translated, it gives CASSLDRGRLNEAFF.

The chain joins TRBV9 to TRBJ1-1; D is unresolved. V was clipped by 4 bases and J by 0 bases, with 10 bases between them. Germline values: CDR1 SGDLS, CDR2 YYNGEE. The CDR3 spans 14 residues. CDR3 in amino acids: CASSRDTMNTEAFF. CDR3 coding DNA: TGTGCCAGCAGCAGAGACACGATGAACACTGAAGCTTTCTTT.

The gene calls are TRBV5-8 and TRBJ2-5; D is possibly TRBD2 (6 bases). CDR1 SGHTS and CDR2 YDEGEE come from the germline V gene. Trimming left V 7 bases short and J 1 base short, with 11 bases between. The CDR3 runs 13 residues. As DNA, the CDR3 is TGTGCCAGCCTGCCGGGGGTCCAAGAGACCCAGTACTTC. Protein: CASLPGVQETQYF.

This sequence joins TRBV19 and TRBJ1-6; D not resolved. Germline-derived CDR1 and CDR2 are LNHDA and SQIVND (reference sequence). This CDR3 contains 12 residues. Trimming took off 10 bases at V and 5 bases at J, with 9 bases between the two ends. The CDR3 sequence is CATGENNSPLHF. The CDR3 DNA is TGTGCCACCGGTGAAAATAATTCACCCCTCCACTTT.

The chain couples TRBV29-1 to TRBJ1-1, with no clear D. CDR3 length: 14 residues. Trimming pared 4 bases from V and 1 base from J, leaving 13 bases between. Per the germline V gene, CDR1 is SQVTM and CDR2 is ANQGSEA. CDR3 sequence reads: CSVATRYTNTEAFF. The CDR3, as DNA: TGCAGCGTTGCCACAAGATACACGAACACTGAAGCTTTCTTT.

The genes are TRBV5-1 and TRBJ2-3; 7 nucleotides agree with TRBD1. Unmatched junction bases numbered 5, after V lost 4 bases and J lost 0 bases. In germline, CDR1 is SGHRS, CDR2 YFSETQ. The CDR3 runs to 15 residues. CDR3 sequence reads: CASSLKTGSTDTQYF. The CDR3 nucleotides are TGCGCCAGCAGCCTAAAGACAGGGAGCACAGATACGCAGTATTTT.

This chain uses TRBV5-1 with TRBJ2-2; 10 nucleotides align to TRBD1. J gave up 4 bases and V 4 bases, and 7 bases lay outside the gene matches. Germline CDR1 reads SGHRS; CDR2 reads YFSETQ. The CDR3 sequence is 16 residues long. DNA for the CDR3: TGCGCCAGCAGCACAGACAGGGGGCTTACCACCGGGGAGCTGTTTTTT. Translated: CASSTDRGLTTGELFF. The full variable domain, completed using reference TRBV5-1 and TRBJ2-2, is KAGVTQTPRYLIKTRGQQVTLSCSPISGHRSVSWYQQTPGQGLQFLFEYFSETQRNKGNFPGRFSGRQFSNSRSEMNVSTLELGDSALYLCASSTDRGLTTGELFFGEGSRLTVL.

The rearrangement uses TRBV19 and TRBJ1-1, with 9 bases that match TRBD1. Looked up from germline, CDR1 is LNHDA and CDR2 is SQIVND (reference sequence). The CDR3 consists of 15 residues. The V gene end was trimmed by 3 bases and the J gene end by 5 bases; junction bases not matched to a gene: 7. The CDR3 reads CASSIGSTGGTEAFF. The CDR3 DNA is TGTGCCAGTAGTATCGGCTCGACAGGGGGTACTGAAGCTTTCTTT.

The chain recombines TRBV3-1 (or the pseudogene TRBV3-2) with TRBJ1-2, with D unresolved. The CDR3 is 14 residues long. Trimming took off 4 bases at V and 6 bases at J, with 15 bases between the two ends. Germline V CDR1 and CDR2: LGHDT, YNNKEL (reference sequence). CDR3 in DNA: TGTGCCAGCAGCCGAAACGGAGCCCCACATGGCTACACCTTC. As protein: CASSRNGAPHGYTF.